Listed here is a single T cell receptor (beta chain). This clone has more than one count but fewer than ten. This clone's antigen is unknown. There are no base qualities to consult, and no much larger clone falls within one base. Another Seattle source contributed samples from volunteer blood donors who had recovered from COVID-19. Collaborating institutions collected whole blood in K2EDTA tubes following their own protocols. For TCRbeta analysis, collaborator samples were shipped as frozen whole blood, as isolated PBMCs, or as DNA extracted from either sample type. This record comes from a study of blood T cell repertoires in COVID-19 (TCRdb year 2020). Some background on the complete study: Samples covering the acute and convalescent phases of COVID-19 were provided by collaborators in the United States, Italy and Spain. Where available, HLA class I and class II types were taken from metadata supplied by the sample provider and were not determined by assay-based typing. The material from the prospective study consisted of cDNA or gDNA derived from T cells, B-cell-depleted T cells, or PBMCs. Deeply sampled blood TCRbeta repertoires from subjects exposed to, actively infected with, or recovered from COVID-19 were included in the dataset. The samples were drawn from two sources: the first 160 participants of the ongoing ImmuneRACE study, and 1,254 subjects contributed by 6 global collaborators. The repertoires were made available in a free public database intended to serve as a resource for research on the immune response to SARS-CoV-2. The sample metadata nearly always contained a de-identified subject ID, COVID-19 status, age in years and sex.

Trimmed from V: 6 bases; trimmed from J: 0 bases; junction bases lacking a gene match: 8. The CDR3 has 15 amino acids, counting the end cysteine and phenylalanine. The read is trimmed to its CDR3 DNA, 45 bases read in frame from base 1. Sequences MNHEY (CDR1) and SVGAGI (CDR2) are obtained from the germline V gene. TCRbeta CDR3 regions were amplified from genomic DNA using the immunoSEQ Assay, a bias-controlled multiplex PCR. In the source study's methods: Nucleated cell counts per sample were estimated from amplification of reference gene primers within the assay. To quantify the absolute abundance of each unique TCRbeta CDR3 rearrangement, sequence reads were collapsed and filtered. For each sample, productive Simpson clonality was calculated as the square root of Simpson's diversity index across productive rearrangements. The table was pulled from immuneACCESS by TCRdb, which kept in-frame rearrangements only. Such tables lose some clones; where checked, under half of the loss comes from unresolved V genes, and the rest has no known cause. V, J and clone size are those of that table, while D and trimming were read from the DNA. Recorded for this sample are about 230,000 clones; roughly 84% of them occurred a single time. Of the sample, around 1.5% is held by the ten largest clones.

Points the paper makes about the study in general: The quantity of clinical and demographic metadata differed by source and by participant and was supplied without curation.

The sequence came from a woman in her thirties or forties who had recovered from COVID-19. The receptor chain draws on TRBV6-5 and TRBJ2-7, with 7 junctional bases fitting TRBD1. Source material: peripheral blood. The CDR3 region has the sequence CASSTNRDSSYEQYF. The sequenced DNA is TGTGCCAGCAGCACTAACCGGGACAGCTCCTACGAGCAGTACTTC.